This T cell receptor beta chain originates from a study of blood T cell repertoires in COVID-19 (TCRdb year 2020). Looking at the study overall: Collaborator samples came from the United States, Italy and Spain and covered acute and convalescent phases of COVID-19. The samples were drawn from two sources: the first 160 participants of the ongoing ImmuneRACE study, and 1,254 subjects contributed by 6 global collaborators. The dataset comprised deeply sampled blood TCRbeta repertoires from subjects exposed to, actively infected with, or recovered from COVID-19. The repertoires were released in a freely available public database meant as a resource for research on the immune response to SARS-CoV-2. Nearly every sample came with metadata listing a de-identified subject ID, COVID-19 status, age in years and sex. The prospective study material was composed of cDNA or gDNA derived from T cells, B-cell-depleted T cells, or PBMCs. Where available, HLA class I and class II types were taken from metadata supplied by the sample provider and were not determined by assay-based typing.

Its CDR3 holds 19 amino acids, cysteine through phenylalanine. Only the CDR3 DNA stays, 57 bases, in frame from base 1. In regard to this clone: No antigen is known for it. No much larger clonotype is one base removed from it; base qualities were not supplied.

Overall study outcomes, separate from this receptor: Clinical and demographic metadata were provided uncurated, with the amount varying by source and participant.

Participants in the prospective study were enrolled through a virtual design, were aged about 18 to 100 years, and lived in 24 United States geographic areas. In the prospective study, cohorts were assigned on the basis of participant-reported clinical history obtained from a screening survey and a study questionnaire. Exposed participants had been in contact, within 2 weeks of entering the study, with a person who had a PCR-confirmed or clinician-diagnosed case of COVID-19. Mobile phlebotomists in the prospective study collected whole blood, serum and a nasopharyngeal or oropharyngeal swab from every participant. Participants in the prospective study had the option to provide additional blood draws and questionnaires over a 2-month period. Before DNA extraction, prospective study blood samples were shipped either frozen or at room temperature. TCRbeta CDR3 regions were amplified from genomic DNA using the immunoSEQ Assay, a bias-controlled multiplex PCR. From the authors' description of their analysis: The number of nucleated cells in each sample was estimated from the amplification of reference gene primers within the assay. To quantify the absolute abundance of each unique TCRbeta CDR3 rearrangement, sequence reads were collapsed and filtered. For each sample, productive Simpson clonality was calculated by taking the square root of Simpson's diversity index across productive rearrangements. The table comes from immuneACCESS by way of TCRdb, which keeps in-frame sequences with V and J called. Part of the clones is missing from these tables; in studies checked, under half for an unresolved V gene and the rest for unknown reasons. For V, J and clone size, that table is used; D and trimming come from the DNA. The sample yields approximately 280,000 clones; about four fifths were counted once. The ten top clones hold 5% of the sample.

Sequenced material: PBMCs or T cells enriched from blood (not recorded which). The sequence links TRBV12-2 to TRBJ2-5; TRBD2 was called by the table and not checked on the DNA. TRBV12-2 is flagged as a pseudogene. This TCR derives from a man aged 35-49 years who had been exposed to COVID-19. The nucleotides read TGTGCAAGTCGCTTACCTATGACCCTAACCGGAGGGTGGATAGAGACCCAGTACTTC. This translates into CASRLPMTLTGGWIETQYF.